One and the same sample provided the 3 T cell receptor beta chains below, sequenced in a study of shared clonotypes between healthy human individuals. Only in-frame clones appear in the TCRdb table, and some are missing; sequencing was by immunoSEQ multiplex PCR. This table has under 600,000 clones, about three quarters appearing once. Sequenced input: PBMCs. These receptors all stem from a middle-aged woman in good health. Some clones in this sample may be carry-over from other donors' samples.

There are a few counts of this clone. V gene TRBV4-1 combines with J gene TRBJ2-4; 13 nucleotides align to TRBD2. Germline V gives CDR1 MGHRA, CDR2 YSYEKL. The CDR3 is 19 residues long. With V trimmed by 3 bases and J by 0 bases, 8 bases remained unmatched. CDR3 sequence: CASSQAGLAGVRAKNIQYF. For the CDR3, the DNA is TGCGCCAGCAGCCAGGCCGGACTAGCGGGAGTGCGAGCCAAAAACATTCAGTACTTC.

This CDR3 reads CASRLSEPSTDTQYF. Written as DNA, the CDR3 is TGTGCCAGCAGACTTAGCGAACCTAGCACAGATACGCAGTATTTT. V and J are TRBV7-3 and TRBJ2-3; D possibly corresponds to TRBD2 (5 bases). V lost 6 bases, J lost 0 bases, and 13 bases lay in between. The CDR3 contains 15 residues. CDR1 is SGHTA, CDR2 FQGTGA, per germline.

The genes are TRBV4-2 and TRBJ2-7, with D perhaps TRBD2 (6 bases). This CDR3 spans 17 amino acids. With 4 bases removed from V and 2 bases from J, the gap between germline ends came to 21 bases. Per the germline V gene, CDR1 is LGHNA and CDR2 is YNFKEQ. CDR3 protein: CASSPPWRDGPTYEQYF. The CDR3 DNA sequence: TGTGCCAGCAGCCCCCCATGGCGGGATGGGCCGACCTACGAGCAGTACTTC.